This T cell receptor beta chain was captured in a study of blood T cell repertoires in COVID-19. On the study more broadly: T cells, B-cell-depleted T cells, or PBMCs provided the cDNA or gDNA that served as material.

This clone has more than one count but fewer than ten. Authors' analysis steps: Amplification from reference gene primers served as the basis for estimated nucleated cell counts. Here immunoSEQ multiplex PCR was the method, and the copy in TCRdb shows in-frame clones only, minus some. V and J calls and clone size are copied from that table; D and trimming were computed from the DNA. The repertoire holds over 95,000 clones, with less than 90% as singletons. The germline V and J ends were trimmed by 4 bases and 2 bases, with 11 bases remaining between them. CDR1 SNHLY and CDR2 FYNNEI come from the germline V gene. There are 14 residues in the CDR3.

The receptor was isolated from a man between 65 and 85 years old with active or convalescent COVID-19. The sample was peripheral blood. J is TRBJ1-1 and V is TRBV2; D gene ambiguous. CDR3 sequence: CASSVTPTNTEAFF. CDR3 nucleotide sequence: TGTGCCAGCAGTGTGACACCGACAAACACTGAAGCTTTCTTT. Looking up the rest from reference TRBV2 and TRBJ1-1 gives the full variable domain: EPEVTQTPSHQVTQMGQEVILRCVPISNHLYFYWYRQILGQKVEFLVSFYNNEISEKSEIFDDQFSVERPDGSNFTLKIRSTKLEDSAMYFCASSVTPTNTEAFFGQGTRLTVV.